Listed below are T cell receptor beta chains from one sample, sequenced in a study of blood T cell repertoires in COVID-19. Sequenced by immunoSEQ multiplex PCR; TCRdb stores in-frame clones only, minus some. The repertoire holds around 160,000 clones, about four fifths seen once, with approximately 11% in the top ten. The sample was PBMCs or T cells enriched from blood (not recorded which). These receptor sequences come from a middle-aged man who had recovered from COVID-19. The CDR3 runs from the conserved cysteine through the conserved F or W. Fields, in order: J gene, V gene, CDR3 protein.

>TRBJ1-2|TRBV28
CASSQGWYGYTF
>TRBJ2-3|TRBV3-1/TRBV3-2
CASMGTGGTDTQYF
>TRBJ1-1|TRBV11-1
CASSSSEPGQGAFF
>TRBJ2-5|TRBV14
CASSQDRSRGPEETQYF
>TRBJ1-3|TRBV6-5
CASRYDSSSGNTIYF
>TRBJ2-2|TRBV7-3
CASSLGSGNTGELFF
>TRBJ2-7|TRBV9
CASSVAGGGAPYEQYF
>TRBJ2-3|TRBV6-4
CASSERETDTQYF
>TRBJ2-7|TRBV28
CASSLLSGASSYEQYF
>TRBJ1-4|TRBV11-2
CASSFTGAPGLFF
>TRBJ2-3|TRBV20-1
CSASGEGTAGDTQYF
>TRBJ2-5|TRBV2
CASSETTSGTYQETQYF
>TRBJ2-6|TRBV18
CASYRGSSGANVLTF
>TRBJ2-3|TRBV14
CASSREPGLALDTQYF
>TRBJ2-1|TRBV28
CASSPLAGDRNEQFF
>TRBJ1-2|TRBV4-1
CASSQVETGRYGYTF
>TRBJ1-5|TRBV5-6
CASSFGGRPSNQPQHF
>TRBJ1-2|TRBV28
CASSLRDRAPYGYTF
>TRBJ2-7|TRBV3-1/TRBV3-2
CASSQDRTSTYEQYF
>TRBJ1-5|TRBV7-2
CASNRQFSNQPQHF
>TRBJ1-5|TRBV30
CAWGFQGYHQPQHF
>TRBJ1-2|TRBV19
CASSITVREYGYTF
>TRBJ2-7|TRBV4-1
CAPKAEGLAYEQYF
>TRBJ2-3|TRBV7-7
CASSLGLGGADTQYF
>TRBJ2-7|TRBV13
CASSLKTSVAYEQYF
>TRBJ2-1|TRBV30
CASTRGKRGAYNEQFF
>TRBJ1-5|TRBV28
CASSSLDQPQHF
>TRBJ1-1|TRBV6-5
CASQSRNTEAFF
>TRBJ2-7|TRBV28
CASSKWSGSDHEQYF
>TRBJ1-4|TRBV28
CASSSQREKLFF
>TRBJ1-6|TRBV9
CASSGVGYNSPLHF
>TRBJ2-7|TRBV6-5
CANGLAGGYEQYF
>TRBJ2-3|TRBV6-5
CASRTTSGSTDTQYF
>TRBJ1-2|TRBV19
CASRGTGIANYGYTF
>TRBJ1-1|TRBV10-3
CAISESRGSQMVGNTEAFF
>TRBJ1-2|TRBV27
CASSFNNRNYGYTF
>TRBJ1-4|TRBV5-5
CASSPTGTNEKLFF
>TRBJ2-1|TRBV19
CASSNLAGSLGEQFF
>TRBJ2-1|TRBV28
CASSWTGHLGNEQFF
>TRBJ1-2|TRBV5-6
CASSPVSDRGTYGYTF
>TRBJ2-7|TRBV7-8
CASSQTGGPSEQYF
>TRBJ2-5|TRBV30
CALRGQETQYF
>TRBJ2-7|TRBV14
CASSRYGGNRAYEQYF